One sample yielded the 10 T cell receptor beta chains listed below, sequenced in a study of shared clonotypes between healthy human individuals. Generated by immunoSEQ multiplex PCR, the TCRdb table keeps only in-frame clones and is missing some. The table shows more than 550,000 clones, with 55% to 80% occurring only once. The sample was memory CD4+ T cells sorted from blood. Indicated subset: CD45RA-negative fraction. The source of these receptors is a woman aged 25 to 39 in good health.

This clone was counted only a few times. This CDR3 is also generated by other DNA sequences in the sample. Written as DNA, the CDR3 is TGCAGTGCTAAGGGGAATGAGCAGTTCTTC. Its protein is CSAKGNEQFF. V usage is TRBV20-1 and J usage is TRBJ2-1, with D maybe TRBD1 (5 bases). Trimming removed 4 bases from V and 7 bases from J, with 5 bases in between. The CDR3 is made up of 10 amino acids. Germline V lookup: CDR1 DFQATT, CDR2 SNEGSKA (reference sequence).

The CDR3: CASSFLTGTSEVNEQFF. The CDR3, as DNA: TGTGCCAGCAGCTTCCTGACCGGGACTAGCGAGGTCAATGAGCAGTTCTTC. The chain recombines TRBV5-6 with TRBJ2-1; the match to TRBD2 covers 10 bases. The CDR3 contains 17 residues. Germline-derived CDR1 and CDR2 are SGHDT and YYEEEE. The V segment lost 2 bases and the J segment 6 bases; nucleotides outside the gene matches: 11.

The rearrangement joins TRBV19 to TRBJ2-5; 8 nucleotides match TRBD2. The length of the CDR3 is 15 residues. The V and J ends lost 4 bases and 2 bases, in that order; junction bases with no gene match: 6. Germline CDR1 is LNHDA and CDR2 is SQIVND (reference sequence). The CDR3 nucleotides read TGTGCCAGTAGTACCCGACTAGCGCCTCAAGAGACCCAGTACTTC. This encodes CASSTRLAPQETQYF.

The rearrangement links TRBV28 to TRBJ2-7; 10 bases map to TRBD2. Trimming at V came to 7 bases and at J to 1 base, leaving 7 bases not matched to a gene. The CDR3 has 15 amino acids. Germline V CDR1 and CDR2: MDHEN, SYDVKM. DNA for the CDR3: TGTGCCAGCACCTATAGCGGGAGGCTATCCTACGAGCAGTACTTC. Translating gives CASTYSGRLSYEQYF.

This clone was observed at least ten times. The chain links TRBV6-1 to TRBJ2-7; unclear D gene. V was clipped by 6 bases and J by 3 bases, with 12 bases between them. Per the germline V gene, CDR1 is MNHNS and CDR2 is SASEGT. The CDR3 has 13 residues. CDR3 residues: CASSGMGHYEQYF. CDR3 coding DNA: TGTGCCAGCAGCGGAATGGGCCACTACGAGCAGTACTTC.

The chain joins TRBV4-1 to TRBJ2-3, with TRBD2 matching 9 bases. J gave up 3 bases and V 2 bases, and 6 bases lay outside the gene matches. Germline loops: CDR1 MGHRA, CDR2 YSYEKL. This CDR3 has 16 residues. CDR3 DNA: TGCGCCAGCAGCCAACCTAGCGGGATGGGAACAGATACGCAGTATTTT. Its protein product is CASSQPSGMGTDTQYF.

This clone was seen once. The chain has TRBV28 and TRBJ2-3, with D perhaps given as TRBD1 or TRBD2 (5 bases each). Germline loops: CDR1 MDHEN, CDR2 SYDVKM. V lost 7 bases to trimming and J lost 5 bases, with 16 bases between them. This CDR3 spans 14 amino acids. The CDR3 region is CASKPGPAQDTQYF. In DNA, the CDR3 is TGTGCCAGCAAACCGGGACCCGCTCAAGATACGCAGTATTTT.

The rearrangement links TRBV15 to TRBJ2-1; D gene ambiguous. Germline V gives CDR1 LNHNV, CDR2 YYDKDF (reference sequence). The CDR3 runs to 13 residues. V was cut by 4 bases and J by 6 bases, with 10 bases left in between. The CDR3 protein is CATSTPDLNEQFF. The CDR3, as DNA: TGTGCCACCAGCACCCCGGACCTCAATGAGCAGTTCTTC.

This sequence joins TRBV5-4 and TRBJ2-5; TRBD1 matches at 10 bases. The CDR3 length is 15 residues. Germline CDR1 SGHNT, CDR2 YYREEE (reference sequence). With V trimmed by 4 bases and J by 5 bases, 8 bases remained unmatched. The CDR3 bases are TGTGCCAGCAGCCCGTGGACAGGGGGAACTGAGACCCAGTACTTC. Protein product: CASSPWTGGTETQYF.

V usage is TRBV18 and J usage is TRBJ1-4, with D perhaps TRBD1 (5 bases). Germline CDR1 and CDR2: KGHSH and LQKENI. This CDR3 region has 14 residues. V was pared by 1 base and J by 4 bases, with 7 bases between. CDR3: CASSPRRGNEKLFF. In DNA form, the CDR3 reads TGTGCCAGCTCACCACGGAGGGGTAATGAAAAACTGTTTTTT.